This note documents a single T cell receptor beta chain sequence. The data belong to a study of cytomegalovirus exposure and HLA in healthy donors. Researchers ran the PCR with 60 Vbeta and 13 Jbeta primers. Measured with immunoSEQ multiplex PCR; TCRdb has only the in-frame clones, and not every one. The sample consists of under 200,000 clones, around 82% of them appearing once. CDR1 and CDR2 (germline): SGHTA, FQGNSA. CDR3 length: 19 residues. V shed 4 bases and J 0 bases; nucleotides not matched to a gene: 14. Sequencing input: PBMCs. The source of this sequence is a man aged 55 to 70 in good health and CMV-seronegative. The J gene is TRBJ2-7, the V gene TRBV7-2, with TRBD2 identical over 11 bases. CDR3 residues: CASSWGGKGTSGSSYEQYF. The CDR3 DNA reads TGTGCCAGCAGCTGGGGGGGGAAGGGCACTAGCGGGAGCTCCTACGAGCAGTACTTC.